Each of the 9 T cell receptor beta chains below was sequenced from the same sample in a study of blood T cell repertoires in COVID-19 (TCRdb year 2020). Libraries came from the immunoSEQ multiplex PCR assay. TCRdb took over this immuneACCESS table, retaining in-frame rearrangements with V and J assigned. Such tables are incomplete; in checked studies, under half of the missing clones stem from an unresolved V gene, and the remainder is unexplained. This sample gives around 340,000 clones in total; about 90% of them show up just once. Just over 1% of the sample is taken by the ten largest. The sequenced material came from PBMCs or T cells enriched from blood (not recorded which). Every receptor here comes from a woman in her 30s who had been exposed to COVID-19.

This chain connects TRBV30 to TRBJ1-4; D is uncertain. Trimming stripped 4 bases from V and 8 bases from J, with 14 bases between. The length of the CDR3 is 13 residues. From germline, CDR1 is GTSNPN and CDR2 SVGIG (reference sequence). The CDR3 loop reads CAWKNSGIEKLFF. The CDR3 DNA follows: TGTGCCTGGAAGAATTCGGGGATCGAAAAACTGTTTTTT.

V is TRBV28 and J is TRBJ2-5, with 8 bases lining up with TRBD1. The CDR3 spans 15 residues. Germline V gives CDR1 MDHEN, CDR2 SYDVKM. With 2 bases clipped from V and 1 base from J, the junction kept 3 bases outside the gene matches. CDR3 nucleotides: TGTGCCAGCAGTTTAGCAGGACAGGGCCAAGAGACCCAGTACTTC. Amino acid sequence: CASSLAGQGQETQYF.

The CDR3 is CASSVEGQGAGNTIYF. The DNA of the CDR3 is TGTGCCAGCAGCGTAGAGGGACAGGGGGCTGGAAACACCATATATTTT. This chain connects TRBV9 to TRBJ1-3; 11 bases map to TRBD1. The CDR3 runs to 16 residues. V shed 0 bases, J shed 2 bases, and the junction held 1 base outside the gene matches. Germline V gives CDR1 SGDLS, CDR2 YYNGEE.

This rearrangement joins TRBV4-2 to TRBJ2-1; 9 bases are a match to TRBD2. The CDR3 runs to 15 residues. V shed 1 base, J shed 6 bases, and the junction held 4 bases outside the gene matches. The germline V gene encodes CDR1 LGHNA and CDR2 YNFKEQ. The DNA of the CDR3 is TGTGCCAGCAGCCAAGCCCTAGCGGGACTCAATGAGCAGTTCTTC. It encodes CASSQALAGLNEQFF.

This chain joins TRBV7-9 and TRBJ2-7, with D possibly matching TRBD1 (5 bases). Germline CDR1 and CDR2: SEHNR and FQNEAQ (reference sequence). Trimming removed 2 bases at V and 0 bases at J, with 17 bases between. This CDR3 contains 17 residues. CDR3 in DNA: TGTGCCAGCAGCTTAACCATGGACACCCAACTCTCCTACGAGCAGTACTTC. It encodes CASSLTMDTQLSYEQYF.

The V and J genes are TRBV5-4 and TRBJ2-3; 11 nucleotides align to TRBD2. Trimming took 4 bases from V and 1 from J; bases not matched to a gene: 5. Germline lookup yields CDR1 SGHNT and CDR2 YYREEE (reference sequence). The CDR3 contains 16 residues. The CDR3: CASSQAGLAGTDTQYF. As DNA, the CDR3 is TGTGCCAGCAGCCAGGCGGGACTAGCGGGCACAGATACGCAGTATTTT.

The rearrangement uses TRBV7-9 and TRBJ1-5, with 10 bases matching TRBD1. With V trimmed by 2 bases and J by 8 bases, 6 bases remained unmatched. The germline V gene encodes CDR1 SEHNR and CDR2 FQNEAQ (reference sequence). The CDR3 contains 15 residues. The CDR3 is CASSLTTGGLEPQHF. The CDR3 bases are TGTGCCAGCAGCTTAACGACAGGGGGCCTGGAGCCCCAGCATTTT.

The gene calls are TRBV11-2 and TRBJ1-1; the D gene is possibly TRBD1 (5 bases). V lost 8 bases, J lost 1 base, and 11 bases lay in between. The CDR3 extends over 13 amino acids. Looked up from germline, CDR1 is SGHAT and CDR2 is FQNNGV. For the CDR3, the DNA is TGTGCCAGCGGTACCGGGGGGAACACTGAAGCTTTCTTT. It translates to CASGTGGNTEAFF.

This sequence joins TRBV19 and TRBJ1-2; no firm D call. The V end was cut by 5 bases, the J end by 2 bases, with 9 bases between. Germline CDR1 and CDR2: LNHDA and SQIVND (reference sequence). The CDR3 has 13 residues. This CDR3 reads CASSLRLNYGYTF. The CDR3 bases are TGTGCCAGTAGTCTAAGACTAAACTATGGCTACACCTTC.